The clone carrying this T cell receptor beta chain has a count of ten or more. The germline gives CDR1 KGHDR, CDR2 SFDVKD. The CDR3 extends over 16 amino acids. V lost 0 bases, J lost 8 bases, and 4 bases stayed unmatched. TCRdb analysed the 5' RACE reads with MiXCR anew, one entry per CDR3 protein. Here the sample spans 200,000 or so distinct CDR3 sequences, over 10% being singletons. This record belongs to a study of CD8 T cells in ankylosing spondylitis. Sequencing was performed on blood, either unsorted or a sorted T cell fraction (not recorded which). The sequence derives from a female donor with ankylosing spondylitis or in good health (not recorded which). This chain connects TRBV24-1 to TRBJ2-1; the match to TRBD2 covers 12 bases. The CDR3 nucleotides read TGTGCCACCAGTGATTTGAGACTAGCGGGAGTAGATGAGCAGTTCTTC. This gives the protein CATSDLRLAGVDEQFF.